Sequencing of this T cell receptor beta chain was carried out in a study of Graves' ophthalmopathy and Graves' hyperthyroidism. Study findings and constraints: The majority of expanded thyroid clonotypes above 0.001 frequency also occurred in blood. Sensitivity reached more than 70% and specificity approximately 72% when the model predicted ophthalmopathy progression.

Germline loops: CDR1 KGHDR, CDR2 SFDVKD. The CDR3 loop spans 16 amino acids. Between the trimmed V and J ends, which lost 1 base and 2 bases, there was a span of 10 bases. This clonotype was found many times. The antigen remains unidentified. From RNA, the CDR3 regions of TCR beta chains were amplified and sequenced. Scientists carried out first-round RT-PCR using HTBI primers and then a second-round multiplex PCR. TCRdb passed the multiplex PCR reads through MiXCR, listing each CDR3 protein once. The table records roughly 500,000 distinct CDR3 sequences, 14% of them present only once. Clinical symptoms and serum thyroxine were used for diagnosis; TRAb, thyroid ultrasound and orbital computed tomography were also relied on.

J is TRBJ2-2 and V is TRBV24-1; D gene ambiguous. This receptor was taken from a woman under 40 with Graves' ophthalmopathy. Sequencing used blood. The CDR3 nucleotides read TGTGCCACCAGTGATTTTAGGCAGGCTAACACCGGGGAGCTGTTTTTT. Its translation: CATSDFRQANTGELFF.